A single sample gave rise to the 26 T cell receptor beta chains below, sequenced in a study of metastatic and nonmetastatic thyroid tumors. Patients underwent thyroid surgery, and none had received any treatment before it. TCRdb called clones again from the PCR reads with MiXCR. The sample gives 45,000 to 55,000 clones, around a quarter of which show up once; 3.4% is in the top ten. Specimen: blood. The receptors derive from a male donor with papillary thyroid cancer or a benign thyroid nodule (not recorded which). Some clones in this sample may be carry-over from other donors' samples.

There are many counts of this clone. The chain uses TRBV5-8 and TRBJ2-7; possibly TRBD1 or TRBD2 for D (6 bases each). The V gene's germline CDR1 is SGHTS and CDR2 YDEGEE. The CDR3 is 13 amino acids. V shed 1 base and J shed 5 bases, with 10 bases lying between them. CDR3 in amino acids: CASSLLGGDEQYF. CDR3 DNA sequence: TGTGCCAGCAGCTTGCTGGGGGGCGACGAGCAGTACTTC.

The chain recombines TRBV7-2 with TRBJ2-7, with TRBD1 identical over 7 bases. Trimming removed 4 bases from V and 6 bases from J; junction bases left unmatched: 3. The CDR3 contains 12 residues. CDR1 is SGHTA and CDR2 is FQGNSA in the germline V gene. In DNA form, the CDR3 reads TGTGCCAGCAGCTACAACAGGGGCGAGCAGTACTTC. Encoded protein: CASSYNRGEQYF.

This rearrangement joins TRBV24-1 to TRBJ2-3, with no clear D. CDR3 length: 11 amino acids. The germline CDR1 and CDR2 sequences are KGHDR and SFDVKD. Between the trimmed V and J ends, which lost 9 bases and 7 bases, there was a span of 10 bases. This chain's CDR3 is CATGDGHTQYF. For the CDR3, the DNA is TGTGCCACCGGCGACGGCCATACGCAGTATTTT.

At least ten counts were recorded for this clone. One end of the junction fails to match germline, which may point to a read error. The CDR3 spells CSAGDSETQYF. Written as DNA, the CDR3 is TGCTCAGCGGGAGATTCTGAGACCCAGTACTTC. This rearrangement joins TRBV10-3 to TRBJ2-5; 8 bases map to TRBD2. This CDR3 contains 11 residues. The V gene's germline CDR1 is ENHRY and CDR2 SYGVKD.

The chain employs TRBV30 and TRBJ1-3; no definite D call. The CDR3 is 12 amino acids. With 0 bases removed from V and 8 bases from J, the gap between germline ends came to 8 bases. Germline V gene lookup returns CDR1 GTSNPN and CDR2 SVGIG (reference sequence). CDR3 in amino acids: CAWSVSGDTIYF. The CDR3 bases are TGTGCCTGGAGTGTAAGCGGGGACACCATATATTTT.

By sample share, this clone is medium-sized. The rearrangement joins TRBV6-1 to TRBJ1-6; TRBD1 might be the D (5 bases). Germline loops: CDR1 MNHNS, CDR2 SASEGT. The CDR3 contains 17 residues. The V and J ends lost 8 bases and 7 bases respectively, with 24 bases between them. CDR3 DNA sequence: TGTGCCAGCCAACCACTCGGCCTTGGGGCAAAGAATTCACCCCTCCACTTT. Translating it yields CASQPLGLGAKNSPLHF.

This clone appeared many times. This chain uses TRBV19 with TRBJ2-2; a weak D match, TRBD1 (6 bases). This CDR3 comprises 17 residues. Germline CDR1 reads LNHDA; CDR2 reads SQIVND (reference sequence). V lost 5 bases to trimming and J lost 3 bases, with 19 bases between them. The DNA of the CDR3 is TGTGCCAGTAGTTGGGGCGGAGGCAGGGGACACACCGGGGAGCTGTTTTTT. This sequence encodes CASSWGGGRGHTGELFF. Supplemented by reference TRBV19 and TRBJ2-2, the full variable domain reads DGGITQSPKYLFRKEGQNVTLSCEQNLNHDAMYWYRQDPGQGLRLIYYSQIVNDFQKGDIAEGYSVSREKKESFPLTVTSAQKNPTAFYLCASSWGGGRGHTGELFFGEGSRLTVL.

This clone was detected many times. This chain connects TRBV5-1 to TRBJ2-2, with 7 bases that match TRBD2. The CDR3 extends over 15 amino acids. Germline V lookup: CDR1 SGHRS, CDR2 YFSETQ. Trimming at V came to 1 base and at J to 7 bases, leaving 7 bases not matched to a gene. The CDR3 reads CASSLREGDIGELFF. CDR3 nucleotides: TGCGCCAGCAGCTTGAGGGAGGGCGACATCGGGGAGCTGTTTTTT. Complete variable domain (other parts from reference TRBV5-1 and TRBJ2-2): KAGVTQTPRYLIKTRGQQVTLSCSPISGHRSVSWYQQTPGQGLQFLFEYFSETQRNKGNFPGRFSGRQFSNSRSEMNVSTLELGDSALYLCASSLREGDIGELFFGEGSRLTVL.

In this sample, this clone turned up many times. The rearrangement uses TRBV7-9 and TRBJ2-3; 7 bases map to TRBD2. The CDR3 has 13 residues. Germline V gene data show CDR1 as SEHNR and CDR2 as FQNEAQ (reference sequence). V shed 8 bases and J 0 bases; nucleotides not matched to a gene: 2. CDR3 residues: CASLAASTDTQYF. CDR3 in DNA: TGTGCCAGCCTAGCGGCAAGCACAGATACGCAGTATTTT.

This clone has a single count. The junction and the germline gene differ at one end; a read error may be behind it. This chain uses TRBV11-2 with TRBJ2-7, with 7 bases identical to TRBD2. The CDR3 spans 12 residues. Germline V gene lookup returns CDR1 SGHAT and CDR2 FQNNGV. CDR3 residues: CAISPTSSEQYF. The CDR3 bases are TGTGCCATCAGCCCGACTAGCTCCGAGCAGTACTTC.

This clone came up a few times. V gene TRBV20-1 combines with J gene TRBJ1-6; no definite D call. Germline loops: CDR1 DFQATT, CDR2 SNEGSKA (reference sequence). Trimming removed 6 bases from V and 15 bases from J, with 6 bases in between. The CDR3 consists of 8 residues. The CDR3 nucleotides read TGCAGTGCGGCAGGCCTCCACTTT. Protein: CSAAGLHF.

This clone was seen a few times. The chain carries TRBV6-5 and TRBJ2-5; 7 positions match TRBD1. The CDR3 runs 14 residues. The germline gives CDR1 MNHEY, CDR2 SVGAGI. V trimming: 1 base; J trimming: 4 bases; junction bases outside the gene matches: 3. CDR3 sequence (DNA): TGTGCCAGCAGTTACTGGGACAGAAGAGAGACCCAGTACTTC. Translation: CASSYWDRRETQYF.

This clone was observed many times. The chain is built from TRBV5-5 and TRBJ2-2; D call uncertain. Per germline, CDR1 SGHKS and CDR2 YYEKEE (reference sequence). The ends were cut back, 0 bases at V and 4 bases at J, with 13 bases in the middle. This CDR3 region has 16 residues. The CDR3 region has the DNA TGTGCCAGCAGCTTGGTGGGCCCACACTTCACCGGGGAGCTGTTTTTT. Its translation is CASSLVGPHFTGELFF.

This clone was observed a handful of times. V is TRBV27 and J is TRBJ2-7; the D gene could be TRBD1 or TRBD2 (6 bases each). V lost 4 bases to trimming and J lost 5 bases, with 15 bases between them. The CDR3 is 14 amino acids. Germline V lookup: CDR1 MNHEY, CDR2 SMNVEV (reference sequence). The CDR3 sequence: CASSSAVGGHEQYF. DNA of the CDR3: TGTGCCAGCAGTTCGGCCGTCGGGGGCCACGAGCAGTACTTC.

The genes are TRBV28 and TRBJ2-1; weak D call: TRBD2 (5 bases). Germline V CDR1 and CDR2: MDHEN, SYDVKM. Trimming left V 3 bases short and J 6 bases short, with 12 bases between. The CDR3 has 14 residues. The CDR3 spells CASSFVGAVNEQFF. The CDR3, as DNA: TGTGCCAGCAGTTTCGTGGGAGCGGTCAATGAGCAGTTCTTC.

The rearrangement links TRBV27 to TRBJ2-5; 7 positions match TRBD1. The CDR3 totals 15 residues. The V and J ends lost 6 bases and 4 bases, in that order; junction bases with no gene match: 11. The germline V gene has CDR1 MNHEY and CDR2 SMNVEV (reference sequence). The CDR3 region has the DNA TGTGCCAGCAGGCGATCTCTAGGGGGCAGAGAGACCCAGTACTTC. This encodes CASRRSLGGRETQYF.

This clone was found many times. The rearrangement links TRBV18 to TRBJ2-5; 12 nucleotides line up with TRBD1. This CDR3 has 15 amino acids. Germline CDR1 and CDR2: KGHSH and LQKENI. J gave up 5 bases and V 4 bases, and 5 bases lay outside the gene matches. The CDR3 loop reads CASSRDRGLRETQYF. As DNA, the CDR3 is TGTGCCAGCTCACGGGACAGGGGGCTTCGGGAGACCCAGTACTTC.

This clone was counted at least ten times. The V call is TRBV5-1, the J call TRBJ1-1; weak D call: TRBD1 (6 bases). The CDR3 has 15 amino acids. The V end lost 7 bases, the J end lost 1 base, and 17 bases lay between the germline ends. Germline CDR1 and CDR2: SGHRS and YFSETQ. The CDR3: CASAGLQGSNTEAFF. CDR3 nucleotides: TGCGCCAGCGCCGGACTTCAGGGGTCGAACACTGAAGCTTTCTTT.

The chain couples TRBV12-3 or TRBV12-4 to TRBJ1-4; unclear D gene. V was cut by 6 bases and J by 4 bases, with 12 bases left in between. The CDR3 covers 14 residues. The CDR3 DNA reads as TGTGCCAGCAGAACTGACGCGGTTAATGAAAAACTGTTTTTT. Translation: CASRTDAVNEKLFF.

This chain uses TRBV5-6 with TRBJ2-7; D remains unclear. The CDR3 is 14 amino acids. Per the germline V gene, CDR1 is SGHDT and CDR2 is YYEEEE. V shed 0 bases and J shed 3 bases, with 10 bases lying between them. The CDR3, as DNA: TGTGCCAGCAGCTTGGGTTGGCAGAACTACGAGCAGTACTTC. It yields the protein CASSLGWQNYEQYF.

This clone has a handful of counts. The V call is TRBV5-5, the J call TRBJ2-7; the match to TRBD1 covers 8 bases. The CDR3 consists of 15 residues. Germline V gives CDR1 SGHKS, CDR2 YYEKEE (reference sequence). Unmatched junction bases numbered 10, after V lost 6 bases and J lost 2 bases. DNA for the CDR3: TGTGCCAGCACCCCCTTCGGGACAGGTACCTACGAGCAGTACTTC. This gives the protein CASTPFGTGTYEQYF. The complete variable domain, with remaining parts taken from reference TRBV5-5 and TRBJ2-7, reads DAGVTQSPTHLIKTRGQQVTLRCSPISGHKSVSWYQQVLGQGPQFIFQYYEKEERGRGNFPDRFSARQFPNYSSELNVNALLLGDSALYLCASTPFGTGTYEQYFGPGTRLTVT.

In its sample, this clone was seen a few times. The rearrangement uses TRBV27 and TRBJ1-1; D is unresolved. The germline V gene encodes CDR1 MNHEY and CDR2 SMNVEV (reference sequence). Trimming took 4 bases from V and 3 from J, leaving 12 bases between them. This CDR3 contains 14 residues. CDR3 bases: TGTGCCAGCAGTTCAAACCGGCGGGACACTGAAGCTTTCTTT. Translated: CASSSNRRDTEAFF.

This clone was detected a few times. The V gene is TRBV28, the J gene TRBJ1-2; D uncertain. Germline CDR1 is MDHEN and CDR2 is SYDVKM. Trimming pared 2 bases from V and 0 bases from J, leaving 4 bases between. This CDR3 is 13 amino acids long. CDR3 sequence (DNA): TGTGCCAGCAGTTTAACTCCTAACTATGGCTACACCTTC. This translates into CASSLTPNYGYTF.

This clone came up many times. The chain is built from TRBV27 and TRBJ2-1, with a possible D match to TRBD2 (6 bases). The CDR3 extends over 14 amino acids. Trimming cost V 7 bases and J 9 bases, with 19 bases left between them. Germline-derived CDR1 and CDR2 are MNHEY and SMNVEV (reference sequence). Written as DNA, the CDR3 is TGTGCCAGCACCGTTATCGGGAGTGATGGTGAGCAGTTCTTC. Translated: CASTVIGSDGEQFF.

This clone was observed a few times. The gene calls are TRBV28 and TRBJ1-2; tentative D call: TRBD1 (5 bases). The V and J ends lost 6 bases and 4 bases respectively, with 15 bases between them. Germline CDR1 MDHEN, CDR2 SYDVKM. This CDR3 is built from 14 residues. The CDR3 region has the DNA TGTGCCAGCAGACCAGGGCAGCTTAGCTATGGCTACACCTTC. This sequence encodes CASRPGQLSYGYTF.

The V call is TRBV29-1, the J call TRBJ1-1; 7 bases fit TRBD1. Looked up from germline, CDR1 is SQVTM and CDR2 is ANQGSEA. J lost 5 bases, V lost 3 bases, and 9 bases had no gene match. The CDR3 contains 14 residues. The CDR3 DNA reads TGCAGCGTTGATTGGCCGGGACAGAGGACTGAAGCTTTCTTT. Its protein product is CSVDWPGQRTEAFF.